The 8 T cell receptor beta chains reported below all come from one sample, sequenced in a study of spatial heterogeneity in lung cancer (dated by TCRdb to between 2018 and 2020). The sample's time point label, decoded: blood at routine non-recurrence follow-up after resection. The library was prepared using 5' RACE. Sequencing relied on a NextSeq 500. TCRdb reanalyzed the raw reads on its own, using fastp at Q25 for trimming and MiXCR for clone calling, and kept in-frame beta chains. Each CDR3 protein gets just one entry, which takes the most common genes and DNA from the rows behind it. The sample data list 95,000 to 120,000 distinct CDR3 sequences, and 11% of these were observed just once. 20% to 25% of the sample rests with the top ten. The specimen comprised PBMCs, sampled at follow-up. Source of these receptors: a female donor with early-stage non-small cell lung cancer.

This chain joins TRBV7-9 and TRBJ2-7, with D maybe TRBD1 (5 bases). Trimming pared 0 bases from V and 2 bases from J, leaving 11 bases between. Germline V gene data show CDR1 as SEHNR and CDR2 as FQNEAQ (reference sequence). The CDR3 has 15 residues. The CDR3 loop reads CASSLAVWGPYEQYF. Written as DNA, the CDR3 is TGTGCCAGCAGCTTAGCGGTTTGGGGCCCCTACGAGCAGTACTTC.

This clonotype was observed many times. The chain carries TRBV5-1 and TRBJ2-3; D is uncertain. CDR3 length: 14 residues. V shed 0 bases and J shed 2 bases, with 7 bases lying between them. Per germline, CDR1 SGHRS and CDR2 YFSETQ. The DNA of the CDR3 is TGCGCCAGCAGCTTGGACAGATCCACAGATACGCAGTATTTT. Protein product: CASSLDRSTDTQYF.

In its sample, this clonotype was seen many times. The CDR3: CSGEQLYGYTF. DNA for the CDR3: TGCAGCGGAGAGCAGCTCTATGGCTACACCTTC. The chain has TRBV29-1 and TRBJ1-2; D ambiguous. The CDR3 is 11 residues long. Germline lookup yields CDR1 SQVTM and CDR2 ANQGSEA. With 7 bases removed from V and 4 bases from J, the gap between germline ends came to 10 bases. Based on the CDR3 plus reference TRBV29-1 and TRBJ1-2, the full variable domain is SAVISQKPSRDICQRGTSLTIQCQVDSQVTMMFWYRQQPGQSLTLIATANQGSEATYESGFVIDKFPISRPNLTFSTLTVSNMSPEDSSIYLCSGEQLYGYTFGSGTRLTVV.

This clonotype was found many times. The chain couples TRBV4-1 to TRBJ1-2; 8 bases match TRBD1. Germline V gene sequence: CDR1 MGHRA, CDR2 YSYEKL. CDR3 length equals 17 residues. V shed 1 base and J 0 bases; nucleotides not matched to a gene: 7. The DNA of the CDR3 is TGCGCCAGCAGCCAAGTCAGGGGGCGCCAAGCTAACTATGGCTACACCTTC. This gives the protein CASSQVRGRQANYGYTF.

This clonotype was detected a few times. V gene TRBV29-1 combines with J gene TRBJ1-4; D is possibly TRBD1 (5 bases). V dropped 4 bases and J dropped 8 bases, with 11 bases sitting between them. Germline V gene sequence: CDR1 SQVTM, CDR2 ANQGSEA. This CDR3 comprises 12 residues. CDR3 protein: CSVAQGREKLFF. The CDR3 DNA follows: TGCAGCGTTGCCCAGGGTAGGGAAAAACTGTTTTTT.

This rearrangement joins TRBV27 to TRBJ2-2; 10 nucleotides line up with TRBD2. Germline CDR1 MNHEY, CDR2 SMNVEV (reference sequence). This CDR3 spans 18 amino acids. The V gene end was trimmed by 5 bases and the J gene end by 4 bases; junction bases not matched to a gene: 13. CDR3: CASSPFPQLAGGTGELFF. The CDR3 DNA reads as TGTGCCAGCAGTCCCTTCCCCCAGTTAGCGGGAGGCACCGGGGAGCTGTTTTTT.

The sample holds many counts of this clonotype. V is TRBV6-6 and J is TRBJ1-4; D is possibly TRBD1 (6 bases). Germline loops: CDR1 MNHNY, CDR2 SVGAGI (reference sequence). This CDR3 contains 14 residues. V lost 6 bases and J 7 bases, leaving 15 bases between the germline ends. CDR3 bases: TGTGCCAGCAGGCCACAGGGAGGGCCTGAAAAACTGTTTTTT. This encodes CASRPQGGPEKLFF.

This clonotype was picked up a small number of times. The chain uses TRBV28 and TRBJ1-3; D is unresolved. The CDR3 is made up of 15 amino acids. The V gene's germline CDR1 is MDHEN and CDR2 SYDVKM. V was trimmed by 5 bases and J by 0 bases, leaving 11 bases between them. CDR3 DNA: TGTGCCAGCAGTCCCAGCCTGAGCTCTGGAAACACCATATATTTT. Translated, it gives CASSPSLSSGNTIYF.